Below, one T cell receptor (beta chain) is given with its context. Here immunoSEQ multiplex PCR was the method, and the copy in TCRdb shows in-frame clones only, minus some. The sample carries approximately 100,000 clones, about 94% recorded once. Germline CDR1 reads SEHNR; CDR2 reads FQNEAQ (reference sequence). Trimming removed 2 bases from V and 4 bases from J, with 6 bases in between. The CDR3 runs to 12 residues. This sample stems from a study of T cell changes during pregnancy in multiple sclerosis. The TCR comes from a female donor with multiple sclerosis, enrolled in a pregnancy study. This chain uses TRBV7-9 with TRBJ2-7, with D possibly TRBD2 on 6 matching bases. Sample: peripheral blood, taken before pregnancy. CDR3 in amino acids: CASSLREYEQYF. CDR3 nucleotides: TGTGCCAGCAGCTTACGGGAGTACGAGCAGTACTTC.